Detailed here is one T cell receptor beta chain. The sample belongs to a study of control samples from healthy donors and cancer patients. The CDR3 runs to 16 residues. Germline CDR1 MDHEN, CDR2 SYDVKM. With V trimmed by 4 bases and J by 3 bases, 10 bases remained unmatched. Sequencing was performed with immunoSEQ multiplex PCR; in TCRdb, only in-frame clones are kept and a portion is missing. This sample has about 82,000 clones, with around 94% found just once. The V gene is TRBV28, the J gene TRBJ2-7; 9 bases are a match to TRBD2. The sequencing sample was made of blood. The receptor comes from a woman aged 18-29 years in good health. The CDR3 region is CASSSQRGVFVYEQYF. CDR3 nucleotides: TGTGCCAGCAGTTCTCAGCGGGGGGTTTTCGTCTACGAGCAGTACTTC.